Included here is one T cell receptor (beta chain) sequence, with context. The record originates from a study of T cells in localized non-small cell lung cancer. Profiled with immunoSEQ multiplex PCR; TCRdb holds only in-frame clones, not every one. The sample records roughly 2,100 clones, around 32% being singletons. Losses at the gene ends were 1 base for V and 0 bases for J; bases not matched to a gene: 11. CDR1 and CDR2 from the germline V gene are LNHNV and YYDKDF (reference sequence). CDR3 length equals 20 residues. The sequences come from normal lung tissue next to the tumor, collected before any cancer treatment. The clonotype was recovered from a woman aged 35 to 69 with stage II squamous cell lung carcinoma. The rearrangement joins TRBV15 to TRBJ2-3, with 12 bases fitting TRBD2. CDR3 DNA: TGTGCCACCAGCAGAGCCCGGGGACAACTAGCGGGAGGTAGCACAGATACGCAGTATTTT. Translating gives CATSRARGQLAGGSTDTQYF.